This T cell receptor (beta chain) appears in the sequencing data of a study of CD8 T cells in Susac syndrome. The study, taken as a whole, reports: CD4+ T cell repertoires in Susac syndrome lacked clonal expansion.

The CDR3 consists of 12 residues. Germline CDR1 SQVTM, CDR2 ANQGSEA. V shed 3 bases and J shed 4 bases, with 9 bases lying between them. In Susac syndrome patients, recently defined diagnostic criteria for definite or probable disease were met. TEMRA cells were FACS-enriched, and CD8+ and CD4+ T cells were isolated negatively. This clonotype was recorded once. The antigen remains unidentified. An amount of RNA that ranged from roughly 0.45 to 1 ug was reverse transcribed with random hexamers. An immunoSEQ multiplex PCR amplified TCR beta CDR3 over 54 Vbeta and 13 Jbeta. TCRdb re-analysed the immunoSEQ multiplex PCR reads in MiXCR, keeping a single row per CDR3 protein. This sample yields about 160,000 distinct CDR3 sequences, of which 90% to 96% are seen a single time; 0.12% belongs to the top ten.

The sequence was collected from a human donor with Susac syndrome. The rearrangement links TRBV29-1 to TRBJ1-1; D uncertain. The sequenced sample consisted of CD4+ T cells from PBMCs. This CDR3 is CSVDRLGTEAFF. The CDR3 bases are TGCAGCGTTGACCGTTTGGGCACTGAAGCTTTCTTT.